These 30 T cell receptor beta chains came from one sample sequenced in a study of blood T cell repertoires in COVID-19. Libraries were prepared by immunoSEQ multiplex PCR; TCRdb keeps only in-frame clonotypes and omits some of them. This sample has about 240,000 clones, with around nine tenths found just once. Sequencing input: PBMCs or T cells enriched from blood (not recorded which). The receptor set was obtained from a man aged 35-49 years who had recovered from COVID-19.

This clone was picked up one time. The rearrangement uses TRBV27 and TRBJ2-2; 8 bases map to TRBD1. The CDR3 sequence is 15 residues long. CDR1 is MNHEY, CDR2 SMNVEV, per germline (reference sequence). The junction had 8 bases not matched to a gene; V was cut back by 4 bases and J by 7 bases. The DNA for the CDR3 is TGTGCCAGCAGTTCCCCGGGACAGGTTCACGGGGAGCTGTTTTTT. Protein product: CASSSPGQVHGELFF.

The chain recombines TRBV19 with TRBJ1-2; TRBD1 matches at 7 bases. The CDR3 runs to 17 residues. Germline CDR1 reads LNHDA; CDR2 reads SQIVND (reference sequence). Losses at the gene ends were 9 bases for V and 2 bases for J; bases not matched to a gene: 18. CDR3 protein: CASRSGHSGGGNYGYTF. Here the CDR3 DNA reads TGTGCCAGCCGATCGGGCCACTCGGGAGGGGGCAACTATGGCTACACCTTC.

This clone was seen many times. The V call is TRBV27, the J call TRBJ2-2; 13 bases are shared with TRBD2. Germline V gives CDR1 MNHEY, CDR2 SMNVEV (reference sequence). This CDR3 has 18 amino acids. The ends lost 5 bases at V and 4 bases at J; junction bases unmatched: 10. The CDR3 DNA reads as TGTGCCAGCAGTCGACAACGACTAGCGGGAGGCGGCACCGGGGAGCTGTTTTTT. This gives the protein CASSRQRLAGGGTGELFF.

The chain is built from TRBV13 and TRBJ1-2; D perhaps matches TRBD1 (6 bases). Between the trimmed V and J ends, which lost 7 bases and 8 bases, there was a span of 20 bases. The CDR3 is 14 residues long. CDR1 is PRHDT and CDR2 is FYEKMQ in the germline V gene (reference sequence). CDR3 coding DNA: TGTGCCAGCACCTTGAGGGGGGGGGCGGAAGGCTACACCTTC. Encoded protein: CASTLRGGAEGYTF.

This clone was detected only once. The rearrangement links TRBV6-2 or TRBV6-3 to TRBJ2-3, with D maybe TRBD2 (6 bases). Germline CDR1 reads MNHEY; CDR2 reads SVGEGT. V was pared by 4 bases and J by 0 bases, with 14 bases between. The CDR3 has 16 residues. The CDR3 reads CASSSLAATSTDTQYF. In nucleotides, the CDR3 is TGTGCCAGCAGTTCCTTAGCGGCCACTAGCACAGATACGCAGTATTTT.

The CDR3 region has the DNA TGTGCCAGCAGCTTACGGACCGGGGGGGCCTACGAGCAGTACTTC. The encoded protein is CASSLRTGGAYEQYF. The V gene is TRBV6-2 or TRBV6-3, the J gene TRBJ2-7, with 8 bases that match TRBD2. The CDR3 has 15 residues. V lost 6 bases and J lost 2; bases outside the gene matches: 9. CDR1 and CDR2 from the germline V gene are MNHEY and SVGEGT.

J is TRBJ2-1 and V is TRBV11-2; the match to TRBD1 covers 9 bases. V dropped 3 bases and J dropped 2; count of bases not matched to a gene: 14. Germline V gene data show CDR1 as SGHAT and CDR2 as FQNNGV. The CDR3 sequence is 19 residues long. Written as DNA, the CDR3 is TGTGCCAGCAGCTTTTCCGGGACAGGGCAATCACGACCCTACAATGAGCAGTTCTTC. Translation gives CASSFSGTGQSRPYNEQFF. Full variable domain (remainder filled in from reference TRBV11-2 and TRBJ2-1): EAGVAQSPRYKIIEKRQSVAFWCNPISGHATLYWYQQILGQGPKLLIQFQNNGVVDDSQLPKDRFSAERLKGVDSTLKIQPAKLEDSAVYLCASSFSGTGQSRPYNEQFFGPGTRLTVL.

The genes are TRBV7-9 and TRBJ2-2, with TRBD1 matching over 8 bases. The CDR3 length is 14 residues. The germline gives CDR1 SEHNR, CDR2 FQNEAQ (reference sequence). After removal of 4 bases from V and 5 bases from J, the junction contained 3 bases not matched to a gene. The CDR3 loop is CASSYQGATGELFF. CDR3 DNA sequence: TGTGCCAGCAGCTACCAGGGGGCGACCGGGGAGCTGTTTTTT.

The chain uses TRBV19 and TRBJ1-2, with 7 positions matching TRBD1. CDR3 length: 14 residues. Germline V CDR1 and CDR2: LNHDA, SQIVND (reference sequence). The V and J ends lost 4 bases and 3 bases, in that order; junction bases with no gene match: 5. CDR3 residues: CASSTVRGDYGYTF. CDR3 nucleotides: TGTGCCAGTAGTACGGTCAGGGGGGACTATGGCTACACCTTC. Filled out from reference TRBV19 and TRBJ1-2, the complete variable domain reads DGGITQSPKYLFRKEGQNVTLSCEQNLNHDAMYWYRQDPGQGLRLIYYSQIVNDFQKGDIAEGYSVSREKKESFPLTVTSAQKNPTAFYLCASSTVRGDYGYTFGSGTRLTVV.

V and J are TRBV28 and TRBJ1-6, with 8 bases matching TRBD1. The V gene end was trimmed by 5 bases and the J gene end by 2 bases; junction bases not matched to a gene: 17. Germline values: CDR1 MDHEN, CDR2 SYDVKM. The CDR3 sequence is 20 residues long. The CDR3 loop reads CASSVPLGQGSNTYNSPLHF. CDR3 DNA sequence: TGTGCCAGCAGTGTACCCCTCGGACAGGGTAGCAACACCTATAATTCACCCCTCCACTTT.

This chain links TRBV13 with TRBJ2-1; 7 nucleotides match TRBD2. This CDR3 has 17 amino acids. V lost 5 bases to trimming and J lost 2 bases; unmatched junction nucleotides: 12. Looked up from germline, CDR1 is PRHDT and CDR2 is FYEKMQ (reference sequence). The CDR3 spells CASSPTAGRSTYNEQFF. The CDR3 bases are TGTGCCAGCAGCCCAACTGCCGGGAGGTCTACCTACAATGAGCAGTTCTTC.

As for this clone: One end of the junction does not line up with germline, which may come from a read error. The chain employs TRBV29-1 and TRBJ2-7; 13 nucleotides line up with TRBD2. CDR3 size: 14 residues. CDR1 is SQVTM, CDR2 ANQGSEA, per germline. The CDR3 here is CSVEGTSGNHEQYF. The DNA of the CDR3 is TGCAGCGTCGAAGGGACTAGCGGGAACCACGAGCAGTACTTC.

The rearrangement uses TRBV7-3 and TRBJ2-1; TRBD2 matches at 9 bases. The V gene's germline CDR1 is SGHTA and CDR2 FQGTGA. The CDR3 covers 15 residues. V dropped 2 bases and J dropped 6; count of bases not matched to a gene: 5. The CDR3 protein is CASSLRLAGINEQFF. CDR3 coding DNA: TGTGCCAGCAGCTTACGGCTAGCGGGAATCAATGAGCAGTTCTTC.

CDR3 protein: CASSPAITSGGGRTGELFF. For the CDR3, the DNA is TGTGCCAGCAGCCCAGCTATAACTAGCGGGGGGGGACGAACCGGGGAGCTGTTTTTT. The J gene is TRBJ2-2, the V gene TRBV5-4, with 13 bases matching TRBD2. The CDR3 length is 19 residues. Trimming removed 4 bases from V and 5 bases from J; junction bases left unmatched: 14. Germline CDR1 SGHNT, CDR2 YYREEE (reference sequence).

DNA for the CDR3: TGTGCCAGTAGTATTTTTCTCGGGACAGGGGATCGTCAGCCCCAGCATTTT. Protein product: CASSIFLGTGDRQPQHF. The chain is built from TRBV19 and TRBJ1-5, with 10 nucleotides matching TRBD1. The ends lost 3 bases at V and 6 bases at J; junction bases unmatched: 11. The CDR3 is made up of 17 amino acids. CDR1 is LNHDA and CDR2 is SQIVND in the germline V gene (reference sequence). The full variable domain, in which reference TRBV19 and TRBJ1-5 provide the parts outside the CDR3, is DGGITQSPKYLFRKEGQNVTLSCEQNLNHDAMYWYRQDPGQGLRLIYYSQIVNDFQKGDIAEGYSVSREKKESFPLTVTSAQKNPTAFYLCASSIFLGTGDRQPQHFGDGTRLSIL.

The CDR3 reads CASSPSGRGDTQYF. CDR3 DNA sequence: TGTGCCAGCTCACCTTCCGGCAGGGGAGATACGCAGTATTTT. The chain recombines TRBV18 with TRBJ2-3, with a tentative D call TRBD1 (6 bases). Trimming removed 3 bases at V and 5 bases at J, with 12 bases between. The CDR3 covers 14 residues. Germline V gene lookup returns CDR1 KGHSH and CDR2 LQKENI.

This chain links TRBV27 with TRBJ2-7, with TRBD2 identical over 14 bases. The CDR3 totals 18 residues. Trimming took 3 bases from V and 2 from J; bases not matched to a gene: 9. CDR1 is MNHEY, CDR2 SMNVEV, per germline (reference sequence). CDR3 region: CASSFSTSGRASAYEQYF. The CDR3 DNA reads as TGTGCCAGCAGTTTCTCGACTAGCGGGAGGGCCTCCGCCTACGAGCAGTACTTC.

This clone came up once. CDR3 sequence: CASSQAPSRYEQYF. As DNA, the CDR3 is TGCGCCAGCAGCCAAGCCCCCTCGAGGTACGAGCAGTACTTC. The rearrangement joins TRBV4-3 to TRBJ2-7; D is ambiguous. V was pared by 1 base and J by 4 bases, with 11 bases between. This CDR3 spans 14 amino acids. Germline CDR1 reads LGHNA; CDR2 reads YSLEER.

This clone occurred a few times. J is TRBJ2-1 and V is TRBV19; weak D call: TRBD2 (5 bases). The CDR3 sequence is 14 residues long. Trimming pared 3 bases from V and 5 bases from J, leaving 11 bases between. Germline V gene data show CDR1 as LNHDA and CDR2 as SQIVND (reference sequence). CDR3 nucleotide sequence: TGTGCCAGTAGTATTTGGGAGCGCGACAATGAGCAGTTCTTC. It yields the protein CASSIWERDNEQFF.

V usage is TRBV7-8 and J usage is TRBJ2-1, with TRBD1 matching 7 bases. The CDR3 is made up of 20 amino acids. Germline V gene lookup returns CDR1 SGHVS and CDR2 FQNEAQ. Unmatched junction bases numbered 18, after V lost 4 bases and J lost 0 bases. The CDR3 DNA follows: TGTGCCAGCAGCTCGAGATTTTCGGGACAGAAACCAAGCTCCTACAATGAGCAGTTCTTC. Encoded protein: CASSSRFSGQKPSSYNEQFF.

V is TRBV4-1 and J is TRBJ1-4; a weak D match, TRBD1 (6 bases). The CDR3 runs 19 residues. The V and J ends lost 4 bases and 2 bases respectively, with 23 bases between them. The germline V gene encodes CDR1 MGHRA and CDR2 YSYEKL. The chain's CDR3 is CASSPLYSDSVDTNEKLFF. CDR3 DNA sequence: TGCGCCAGCAGCCCTCTTTATTCGGACAGCGTAGATACTAATGAAAAACTGTTTTTT.

V is TRBV21-1 and J is TRBJ2-5; the table gives TRBD1 as D, unverified against the DNA. TRBV21-1 is recorded as a pseudogene. The CDR3 length is 15 residues. The CDR3 here is CASSVVQGHQETQYF. The CDR3 DNA reads TGTGCCAGCAGCGTGGTACAGGGTCATCAAGAGACCCAGTACTTC.

The chain combines TRBV27 with TRBJ2-5; 7 bases fit TRBD1. This CDR3 spans 20 amino acids. Looked up from germline, CDR1 is MNHEY and CDR2 is SMNVEV (reference sequence). With V trimmed by 1 base and J by 3 bases, 20 bases remained unmatched. CDR3 nucleotides: TGTGCCAGCAGTTTATACTTAGCGAACCCAGGGACAGAGCCTAAAGAGACCCAGTACTTC. Its translation is CASSLYLANPGTEPKETQYF.

The rearrangement joins TRBV5-1 to TRBJ2-5, with 10 nucleotides matching TRBD2. The ends lost 2 bases at V and 2 bases at J; junction bases unmatched: 3. CDR1 and CDR2 (germline): SGHRS, YFSETQ. The CDR3 spans 15 residues. This CDR3 reads CASSFTSGAQETQYF. CDR3 coding DNA: TGCGCCAGCAGCTTTACTAGCGGGGCACAAGAGACCCAGTACTTC.

The V call is TRBV11-3, the J call TRBJ1-1; D is possibly TRBD1 (5 bases). Per germline, CDR1 SGHNT and CDR2 YENEEA. V lost 5 bases to trimming and J lost 9 bases, with 13 bases between them. CDR3 size: 12 residues. The CDR3 DNA reads TGTGCCAGCAGCGCGGACATTCTTAAAGCTTTCTTT. It yields the protein CASSADILKAFF.

The rearrangement joins TRBV6-5 to TRBJ2-1, with D unclear. V lost 2 bases and J 5 bases, leaving 4 bases between the germline ends. The CDR3 sequence is 12 residues long. Per germline, CDR1 MNHEY and CDR2 SVGAGI. The DNA of the CDR3 is TGTGCCAGCAGTTACCGGGACAATGAGCAGTTCTTC. Translation gives CASSYRDNEQFF.

The chain is built from TRBV6-5 and TRBJ2-7, with TRBD1 matching over 8 bases. The CDR3 is 15 residues long. Germline-derived CDR1 and CDR2 are MNHEY and SVGAGI. After removal of 5 bases from V and 2 bases from J, the junction contained 8 bases not matched to a gene. CDR3: CASSTHNRGAYEQYF. CDR3 bases: TGTGCCAGCAGTACGCATAACAGGGGGGCCTACGAGCAGTACTTC.

The genes are TRBV4-1 and TRBJ2-1, with TRBD2 matching 7 bases. The trim removed 0 bases at V and 7 bases at J, leaving 12 bases unmatched. The CDR3 sequence is 17 residues long. The V gene's germline CDR1 is MGHRA and CDR2 YSYEKL. CDR3 nucleotides: TGCGCCAGCAGCCAAGATGCTAGCGGCCCCCCGTGGAATGAGCAGTTCTTC. Translating it yields CASSQDASGPPWNEQFF.

The chain uses TRBV10-2 and TRBJ1-4, with D maybe TRBD1 (5 bases). The CDR3 runs 15 residues. CDR1 is WSHSY and CDR2 is SAAADI in the germline V gene. V shed 6 bases and J shed 8 bases, with 19 bases lying between them. In DNA, the CDR3 is TGCGCCAGCAGAGAGGACACCCGAATTAGAGAAAAACTGTTTTTT. Its protein is CASREDTRIREKLFF.

V is TRBV19 and J is TRBJ2-7; maybe TRBD1 (5 bases). V lost 5 bases to trimming and J lost 2 bases, with 13 bases between them. Germline values: CDR1 LNHDA, CDR2 SQIVND (reference sequence). The length of the CDR3 is 14 residues. CDR3 amino acids: CASSRAGFTYEQYF. Written as DNA, the CDR3 is TGTGCCAGTAGTCGCGCAGGGTTTACCTACGAGCAGTACTTC.